What follows are 32 T cell receptor beta chains derived from one specimen sequenced in a study of blood T cell repertoires in COVID-19. Sequencing used immunoSEQ multiplex PCR; TCRdb keeps in-frame clones, though not all of them. The data show 250,000 to 300,000 clones, 88% seen once. The sample was peripheral blood. These receptors originate from a woman in her thirties or forties who had recovered from COVID-19.

A remark on this clone: Being one base from a much bigger clone, this may be a read error. The rearrangement joins TRBV2 to TRBJ1-1; D is perhaps TRBD1 (6 bases). This CDR3 has 11 residues. The germline V gene encodes CDR1 SNHLY and CDR2 FYNNEI. Trimming pared 6 bases from V and 8 bases from J, leaving 10 bases between. The CDR3 reads CASSPGTEAFF. The CDR3 region has the DNA TGTGCCAGCAGCCCCGGGACAGAAGCTTTCTTT.

The gene calls are TRBV11-2 and TRBJ1-1, with 8 bases identical to TRBD1. The V segment lost 6 bases and the J segment 6 bases; nucleotides outside the gene matches: 6. This CDR3 is 13 amino acids long. Germline CDR1 and CDR2: SGHAT and FQNNGV. CDR3 in amino acids: CASRGQEGAEAFF. The DNA for the CDR3 is TGTGCCAGCAGGGGACAGGAGGGGGCTGAAGCTTTCTTT. Together with reference TRBV11-2 and TRBJ1-1, the CDR3 gives the full variable domain: EAGVAQSPRYKIIEKRQSVAFWCNPISGHATLYWYQQILGQGPKLLIQFQNNGVVDDSQLPKDRFSAERLKGVDSTLKIQPAKLEDSAVYLCASRGQEGAEAFFGQGTRLTVV.

CDR3 DNA: TGCGCCAGCAGCTTGGGGCGGACAGATACGCAGTATTTT. The encoded protein is CASSLGRTDTQYF. The rearrangement links TRBV5-1 to TRBJ2-3; D remains ambiguous. V lost 0 bases to trimming and J lost 3 bases, with 5 bases between them. The germline V gene has CDR1 SGHRS and CDR2 YFSETQ. The CDR3 has 13 amino acids.

This clone was seen only once. V usage is TRBV4-3 and J usage is TRBJ2-3, with 7 bases that match TRBD2. Germline CDR1 reads LGHNA; CDR2 reads YSLEER. The V segment lost 3 bases and the J segment 1 base; nucleotides outside the gene matches: 4. The CDR3 extends over 15 amino acids. CDR3 nucleotides: TGCGCCAGCAGCCAGGGCCGGGGGGGCACAGATACGCAGTATTTT. Protein product: CASSQGRGGTDTQYF.

The gene calls are TRBV24-1 and TRBJ2-7, with D perhaps TRBD1 (6 bases). This CDR3 has 15 amino acids. Trimming stripped 3 bases from V and 7 bases from J, with 18 bases between. Germline CDR1 KGHDR, CDR2 SFDVKD. The CDR3 nucleotides read TGTGCCACCAGTGATAGGGGGAGACGGCTTGGGGAGCAGTACTTC. This gives the protein CATSDRGRRLGEQYF.

The chain carries TRBV19 and TRBJ1-2; D call uncertain. CDR3 length equals 14 residues. The germline gives CDR1 LNHDA, CDR2 SQIVND (reference sequence). The ends were cut back, 3 bases at V and 8 bases at J, with 16 bases in the middle. The CDR3 loop reads CASSISVPAAGYTF. The CDR3 DNA follows: TGTGCCAGTAGTATTAGTGTCCCCGCCGCGGGCTACACCTTC.

The gene calls are TRBV5-1 and TRBJ2-7; 10 positions agree with TRBD1. The CDR3 is 15 amino acids. The V gene end was trimmed by 0 bases and the J gene end by 2 bases; junction bases not matched to a gene: 2. Germline V gene data show CDR1 as SGHRS and CDR2 as YFSETQ. Here the CDR3 reads CASSLGTGGTYEQYF. CDR3 nucleotide sequence: TGCGCCAGCAGCTTGGGGACAGGGGGGACCTACGAGCAGTACTTC.

Details on this clone: Other nucleotide sequences in the sample specify the same CDR3. The gene calls are TRBV5-1 and TRBJ2-3, with TRBD1 matching 9 bases. Germline V gene sequence: CDR1 SGHRS, CDR2 YFSETQ. This CDR3 is built from 15 residues. With V trimmed by 5 bases and J by 1 base, 5 bases remained unmatched. In DNA, the CDR3 is TGCGCCAGCAGTCCCGACAGGGGGGGCACAGATACGCAGTATTTT. Amino acid sequence: CASSPDRGGTDTQYF.

The chain recombines TRBV7-9 with TRBJ2-7; 7 bases align to TRBD2. The CDR3 has 12 residues. Trimming took 5 bases from V and 7 from J; bases not matched to a gene: 5. Germline-derived CDR1 and CDR2 are SEHNR and FQNEAQ (reference sequence). CDR3 nucleotides: TGTGCCAGCAGCCCCTTGGGGGGGGAGCAGTACTTC. Its translation is CASSPLGGEQYF. Filled out from reference TRBV7-9 and TRBJ2-7, the complete variable domain reads DTGVSQNPRHKITKRGQNVTFRCDPISEHNRLYWYRQTLGQGPEFLTYFQNEAQLEKSRLLSDRFSAERPKGSFSTLEIQRTEQGDSAMYLCASSPLGGEQYFGPGTRLTVT.

This clone was picked up a small number of times. This rearrangement joins TRBV28 to TRBJ1-2; 9 bases line up with TRBD1. CDR1 is MDHEN and CDR2 is SYDVKM in the germline V gene. The CDR3 length is 15 residues. The V segment lost 5 bases and the J segment 8 bases; nucleotides outside the gene matches: 12. The DNA of the CDR3 is TGTGCCAGCAGTACAAACAGGGGGCCGTACCTGGGCTACACCTTC. Translated, it gives CASSTNRGPYLGYTF.

The rearrangement joins TRBV6-5 to TRBJ2-2; TRBD2 agrees at 9 bases. Germline V gene lookup returns CDR1 MNHEY and CDR2 SVGAGI. V was clipped by 6 bases and J by 7 bases; unmatched bases: 9. This CDR3 is built from 15 residues. This chain's CDR3 is CASRRPGLAGGELFF. The CDR3 DNA reads as TGTGCCAGCAGGCGGCCGGGACTAGCTGGCGGGGAGCTGTTTTTT.

This chain joins TRBV19 and TRBJ2-3, with 16 bases matching TRBD2. The germline CDR1 and CDR2 sequences are LNHDA and SQIVND (reference sequence). The CDR3 has 20 amino acids. The V and J ends lost 5 bases and 5 bases, in that order; junction bases with no gene match: 16. CDR3 DNA: TGTGCCAGTAGTCTCCTCCGGACAGGGGGACTAGCGGGAGGGGAAGATACGCAGTATTTT. Translating it yields CASSLLRTGGLAGGEDTQYF.

J is TRBJ2-6 and V is TRBV29-1; 8 nucleotides line up with TRBD1. CDR1 and CDR2 (germline): SQVTM, ANQGSEA. This CDR3 region has 19 residues. The V segment lost 7 bases and the J segment 2 bases; nucleotides outside the gene matches: 19. The chain's CDR3 is CSATTDAAGGLPGANVLTF. The CDR3 DNA is TGCAGCGCGACCACCGACGCGGCAGGGGGCTTGCCTGGGGCCAACGTCCTGACTTTC.

The rearrangement joins TRBV19 to TRBJ1-1; 8 bases agree with TRBD1. CDR1 and CDR2 (germline): LNHDA, SQIVND (reference sequence). The CDR3 covers 15 residues. V shed 4 bases, J shed 5 bases, and the junction held 9 bases outside the gene matches. Written as DNA, the CDR3 is TGTGCCAGTAGTACCACAGGGGGGATCGGGACTGAAGCTTTCTTT. Translated: CASSTTGGIGTEAFF.

The rearrangement links TRBV20-1 to TRBJ2-5; 10 nucleotides align to TRBD1. Germline V gives CDR1 DFQATT, CDR2 SNEGSKA (reference sequence). The length of the CDR3 is 11 residues. The CDR3: CSGDRGETQYF. The CDR3 DNA follows: TGCAGCGGGGACAGGGGAGAGACCCAGTACTTC.

The chain is built from TRBV10-3 and TRBJ2-3; D is ambiguous. In germline, CDR1 is ENHRY, CDR2 SYGVKD. The CDR3 runs to 16 residues. V was clipped by 3 bases and J by 2 bases, with 15 bases between them. CDR3: CAISEPKPGNTDTQYF. DNA of the CDR3: TGTGCCATCAGTGAACCAAAACCGGGTAACACAGATACGCAGTATTTT.

This clone was detected a few times. The rearrangement links TRBV9 to TRBJ2-7; TRBD2 matches 8 bases. With 4 bases clipped from V and 4 bases from J, the junction kept 10 bases outside the gene matches. From germline, CDR1 is SGDLS and CDR2 YYNGEE. The CDR3 extends over 15 amino acids. CDR3 DNA: TGTGCCAGCAGCCCACCGGGGGGGAGTGCTTACGAGCAGTACTTC. Translating gives CASSPPGGSAYEQYF.

The J gene is TRBJ1-2, the V gene TRBV24-1, with D possibly matching TRBD1 (5 bases). CDR1 is KGHDR, CDR2 SFDVKD, per germline. The CDR3 loop spans 15 amino acids. Trimming took 3 bases from V and 1 from J, leaving 11 bases between them. DNA for the CDR3: TGTGCCACCAGTGATGGGGGGACGGGTAACTATGGCTACACCTTC. It specifies CATSDGGTGNYGYTF.

The chain uses TRBV7-9 and TRBJ1-1, with D unresolved. V lost 6 bases and J lost 2, with 10 bases in between. Germline V gene sequence: CDR1 SEHNR, CDR2 FQNEAQ (reference sequence). The CDR3 sequence is 13 residues long. The CDR3 reads CASRHAVNTEAFF. Written as DNA, the CDR3 is TGTGCCAGCAGGCACGCAGTAAACACTGAAGCTTTCTTT.

This clone was seen a few times. This chain connects TRBV19 to TRBJ1-5; maybe TRBD1 (6 bases). CDR1 and CDR2 (germline): LNHDA, SQIVND (reference sequence). The ends were cut back, 3 bases at V and 4 bases at J, with 19 bases in the middle. The CDR3 is made up of 17 amino acids. The CDR3, as DNA: TGTGCCAGTAGTATGTGGGGACAAGGGGCACCAAATCAGCCCCAGCATTTT. Translation: CASSMWGQGAPNQPQHF.

The chain joins TRBV2 to TRBJ1-2, with 12 nucleotides matching TRBD1. The CDR3 spans 15 residues. V dropped 3 bases and J dropped 4; count of bases not matched to a gene: 3. Germline values: CDR1 SNHLY, CDR2 FYNNEI. The CDR3 bases are TGTGCCAGCAGTGAGACGGGACAGGGGGCCTATGGCTACACCTTC. It yields the protein CASSETGQGAYGYTF.

The chain recombines TRBV4-3 with TRBJ1-3; perhaps TRBD1 as D (5 bases). CDR1 and CDR2 (germline): LGHNA, YSLEER. The length of the CDR3 is 18 residues. V lost 2 bases and J lost 0, with 17 bases in between. CDR3: CASSQTRGGFFSGNTIYF. CDR3 bases: TGCGCCAGCAGCCAAACCCGGGGGGGATTTTTCTCTGGAAACACCATATATTTT.

The rearrangement links TRBV29-1 to TRBJ2-1; TRBD2 matches at 14 bases. Germline CDR1 reads SQVTM; CDR2 reads ANQGSEA. J was trimmed by 3 bases and V by 3 bases; bases with no gene match: 7. The CDR3 length is 17 residues. The chain's CDR3 is CSVEGLAGENDYNEQFF. In nucleotides, the CDR3 is TGCAGCGTTGAGGGACTAGCGGGGGAAAACGACTACAATGAGCAGTTCTTC.

The chain recombines TRBV20-1 with TRBJ1-1; D not resolved. This CDR3 is 10 amino acids long. Germline V gene data show CDR1 as DFQATT and CDR2 as SNEGSKA (reference sequence). Here the CDR3 DNA reads TGCAGCGTCATTCCCAGTGAAGCTTTCTTT. This sequence encodes CSVIPSEAFF.

The CDR3 here is CASSDPGGGRNTIYF. CDR3 coding DNA: TGTGCCAGCAGCGACCCAGGGGGCGGGAGAAACACCATATATTTT. The chain uses TRBV9 and TRBJ1-3; TRBD1 matches at 8 bases. Germline-derived CDR1 and CDR2 are SGDLS and YYNGEE. The CDR3 consists of 15 residues. V lost 3 bases to trimming and J lost 5 bases; unmatched junction nucleotides: 7.

This chain joins TRBV12-1 and TRBJ2-1; no check of the table's D call, TRBD2, against the DNA was made. TRBV12-1 corresponds to a pseudogene. The CDR3 spans 15 residues. In nucleotides, the CDR3 is TGTGCCAGCAGCCGGCCGGGACTAGATAACAATGAGCAGTTCTTC. Protein: CASSRPGLDNNEQFF.

The chain has TRBV7-9 and TRBJ2-1, with 11 bases fitting TRBD1. With 8 bases clipped from V and 7 bases from J, the junction kept 4 bases outside the gene matches. Germline loops: CDR1 SEHNR, CDR2 FQNEAQ (reference sequence). This CDR3 region has 13 residues. The chain's CDR3 is CASARDRGNEQFF. For the CDR3, the DNA is TGTGCCAGCGCCCGGGACAGGGGGAATGAGCAGTTCTTC.

The rearrangement joins TRBV4-2 to TRBJ2-2; D is possibly TRBD2 (6 bases). Trimming took 1 base from V and 8 from J, leaving 17 bases between them. Germline V gives CDR1 LGHNA, CDR2 YNFKEQ. The CDR3 runs 16 residues. The CDR3 region is CASSQGASAEWGELFF. The CDR3 coding sequence is TGTGCCAGCAGCCAAGGGGCTAGCGCCGAATGGGGGGAGCTGTTTTTT.

The chain links TRBV21-1 to TRBJ2-7; TRBD2 was called by the table and not checked on the DNA. TRBV21-1 is described as a pseudogene. The CDR3 is made up of 18 amino acids. This CDR3 is CASSKALGLAGAYYEQYV. In DNA form, the CDR3 reads TGTGCCAGCAGCAAAGCGCTTGGGCTAGCGGGAGCCTACTACGAGCAGTACGTC.

The chain has TRBV3-1 (or the pseudogene TRBV3-2) and TRBJ2-1; 10 nucleotides match TRBD2. V was clipped by 3 bases and J by 3 bases; unmatched bases: 29. CDR1 and CDR2 (germline): LGHDT, YNNKEL (reference sequence). This CDR3 contains 24 residues. DNA of the CDR3: TGTGCCAGCAGCCACCGAGGGACTAGCGACCACGCCCCGGAGGGACTGGTCGGCTACAATGAGCAGTTCTTC. This translates into CASSHRGTSDHAPEGLVGYNEQFF.

This chain connects TRBV6-5 to TRBJ2-7; 7 bases match TRBD1. The J segment lost 0 bases and the V segment lost 8 bases, leaving 7 bases of the junction unmatched. Looked up from germline, CDR1 is MNHEY and CDR2 is SVGAGI. This CDR3 is 14 amino acids long. This CDR3 is CASHTGASSYEQYF. CDR3 sequence (DNA): TGTGCCAGCCACACAGGGGCAAGCTCCTACGAGCAGTACTTC.

The rearrangement joins TRBV10-3 to TRBJ1-1, with no clear D. The CDR3 has 13 residues. V shed 2 bases and J shed 2 bases, with 6 bases lying between them. Per germline, CDR1 ENHRY and CDR2 SYGVKD. CDR3 DNA sequence: TGTGCCATCAGTGAGGGCCCCAACACTGAAGCTTTCTTT. Translation gives CAISEGPNTEAFF.